Listed below are T cell receptor beta chains from one sample, sequenced in a study of response to subunit inactivated influenza vaccine. TCRdb re-called the RT-PCR reads through MiXCR, storing one row per CDR3 protein. The top ten clones hold 9.5% to 13% of a sample with roughly 760,000 distinct CDR3 sequences, 21% of them seen once. This specimen was PBMCs from blood, taken about 5 days after vaccination. These TCRs come from a man aged 50-60 years who received an inactivated influenza vaccine. Both conserved end residues are part of each CDR3. The D gene is left open where the match is weak. Size tells how often a clone was seen (once, few, many) or the class of an expanded clone, and some rows leave it out.

j_gene: TRBJ1-1
abundance: -
v_gene: TRBV7-9
d_gene: -
CDR3nt: TGTGCCAGCAGCGTAATGAGCGGGGTTGGCACTGAAGCTTTCTTT
CDR3aa: CASSVMSGVGTEAFF

j_gene: TRBJ2-6
abundance: many
v_gene: TRBV12-3/TRBV12-4
d_gene: -
CDR3nt: TGTGCCAGCAGCTATGTCCTGTCTGGGGCCAACGTCCTGACTTTC
CDR3aa: CASSYVLSGANVLTF

j_gene: TRBJ2-1
abundance: -
v_gene: TRBV20-1
d_gene: -
CDR3nt: TGCAGTGCTAGAGATCTCCGGGGACGGGGGCCTGGTGCCTACAATGAGCAGTTCTTC
CDR3aa: CSARDLRGRGPGAYNEQFF

j_gene: TRBJ2-7
abundance: few
v_gene: TRBV12-3/TRBV12-4
d_gene: -
CDR3nt: TGTGCCAGCAGTCCTCATAAGATTCCCTACGAGCAGTACTTC
CDR3aa: CASSPHKIPYEQYF

j_gene: TRBJ2-7
abundance: -
v_gene: TRBV7-2
d_gene: -
CDR3nt: TGTGCCAGCAGCTTAGAGGGGGGACAGTACTACGAGCAGTACTTC
CDR3aa: CASSLEGGQYYEQYF

j_gene: TRBJ2-1
abundance: few
v_gene: TRBV10-3
d_gene: TRBD2
CDR3nt: TGTGCCATCAGTGAGTCGTCAGGACTAGGCGTGTTCTTC
CDR3aa: CAISESSGLGVFF

j_gene: TRBJ1-4
abundance: -
v_gene: TRBV7-2
d_gene: -
CDR3nt: TGTGCCAGCTCCCCGGAGGCGGGGATTGCAACTAATGAAAAACTGTTTTTT
CDR3aa: CASSPEAGIATNEKLFF

j_gene: TRBJ2-1
abundance: -
v_gene: TRBV7-6
d_gene: -
CDR3nt: TGTGCCAGCAGCCCAGACAGGCGAACCTACAATGAGCAGTTCTTC
CDR3aa: CASSPDRRTYNEQFF

j_gene: TRBJ1-5
abundance: -
v_gene: TRBV12-3/TRBV12-4
d_gene: TRBD1
CDR3nt: TGTGCCAGCAGTGGATCGAGGACAGGGTTTAATCAGCCCCAGCATTTT
CDR3aa: CASSGSRTGFNQPQHF

j_gene: TRBJ2-5
abundance: few
v_gene: TRBV7-2
d_gene: TRBD2
CDR3nt: TGTGCCAGCACGGAGCGGGGACAAGAGACCCAGTACTTC
CDR3aa: CASTERGQETQYF

j_gene: TRBJ2-1
abundance: -
v_gene: TRBV7-9
d_gene: TRBD2
CDR3nt: TGTGCCAGCAGCTCCGGGACTAGCCGGCAAGAGCAGTTCTTC
CDR3aa: CASSSGTSRQEQFF